Below are 5 T cell receptor beta chains sequenced from a single sample in a study of beta chain features in type 1 diabetes. No antigen is known for these receptors. Regarding the study as a whole: Shorter TCRB CDR3s, moderately but significantly so, were found in Type 1 diabetes patients in all four CD4+ subsets.

What was sequenced were expressed TCRB transcripts, since all of the isolated RNA had been reverse transcribed. Repertoires were generated with immunoSEQ multiplex PCR, while TCRdb's copy carries only in-frame clones and drops some. The table has roughly 730,000 clones, around an eighth seen once; the top ten hold 0.022%. Sequenced material: naive CD4+ T cells from blood. The origin of the receptors is a man between 18 and 29 years old with type 1 diabetes.

The rearrangement uses TRBV7-9 and TRBJ1-1; D perhaps matches TRBD1 (5 bases). V lost 5 bases and J lost 5, with 18 bases in between. This CDR3 region has 15 residues. CDR1 SEHNR and CDR2 FQNEAQ come from the germline V gene (reference sequence). The CDR3 coding sequence is TGTGCCAGCAGCCCACGCTTGGGGCGTGGGACTGAAGCTTTCTTT. This codes for CASSPRLGRGTEAFF.

This chain links TRBV19 with TRBJ1-2, with D possibly TRBD1 on 6 matching bases. The CDR3 is made up of 15 amino acids. The ends were cut back, 3 bases at V and 5 bases at J, with 16 bases in the middle. Germline V gene data show CDR1 as LNHDA and CDR2 as SQIVND (reference sequence). CDR3 region: CASSMIRTAFYGYTF. The CDR3 bases are TGTGCCAGTAGTATGATCCGGACAGCATTTTATGGCTACACCTTC.

The chain has TRBV2 and TRBJ2-7; D gene uncertain. Germline assignment: CDR1 SNHLY and CDR2 FYNNEI. The CDR3 length is 13 residues. The V end lost 4 bases, the J end lost 7 bases, and 14 bases lay between the germline ends. CDR3 DNA sequence: TGTGCCAGCAGTGGATACACGCCTGGGGAGCAGTACTTC. Encoded protein: CASSGYTPGEQYF.

This chain uses TRBV6-1 with TRBJ1-1; D is undetermined. V shed 10 bases and J shed 2 bases, with 14 bases lying between them. From germline, CDR1 is MNHNS and CDR2 SASEGT. This CDR3 region has 13 residues. CDR3 region: CATIWVTNTEAFF. The CDR3 DNA follows: TGTGCCACCATCTGGGTGACTAACACTGAAGCTTTCTTT.

The chain is built from TRBV5-4 and TRBJ1-1; 8 bases are a match to TRBD1. Germline V gene sequence: CDR1 SGHNT, CDR2 YYREEE (reference sequence). J was trimmed by 1 base and V by 5 bases; bases with no gene match: 4. The CDR3 is 14 amino acids. The DNA for the CDR3 is TGTGCCAGCAGAAAGACAGGGGAGAACACTGAAGCTTTCTTT. Its translation is CASRKTGENTEAFF.